This T cell receptor beta chain was captured by sequencing in a study of T cell changes during pregnancy in multiple sclerosis. Assay used: immunoSEQ multiplex PCR; TCRdb lists only in-frame clones, some missing. This table has tens of thousands of clones, roughly 92% appearing once. CDR3 length: 14 amino acids. Germline loops: CDR1 MRHNA, CDR2 SNTAGT. Trimming removed 3 bases at V and 3 bases at J, with 10 bases between. The receptor's source is a female donor in good health, enrolled as a control in a pregnancy study. Sequenced material: peripheral blood, taken after pregnancy. V usage is TRBV6-4 and J usage is TRBJ2-3, with D unresolved. The CDR3 spells CASSEGEATDTQYF. DNA of the CDR3: TGTGCCAGCAGTGAAGGAGAAGCAACAGATACGCAGTATTTT.